The present entry profiles one T cell receptor beta chain with its context. Its target is not known. The investigators reverse transcribed all of the isolated RNA, so they sequenced expressed TCRB transcripts. Sequencing was performed with immunoSEQ multiplex PCR; in TCRdb, only in-frame clones are kept and a portion is missing. The sample includes 250,000 or so clones, 68% of them seen just once. These data come from a study of beta chain features in type 1 diabetes. Study-wide points: Fewer insertions but more deletions were seen at VDJ junctions in type 1 diabetes patients. Type 1 diabetes patients had moderately but significantly shorter TCRB CDR3s in all four CD4+ subsets.

CD45RO/CCR7/CD25/CD127/CD95/CD27 sorting isolated CD4+ naive, central memory, regulatory and stem cell-like memory cells. The sample consisted of naive CD4+ T cells from blood. The TCR was taken from a man aged 30 to 45 in good health.

The CDR3, as DNA: TGTGCCATCAGTGAGGCCCCGGGAGATACGCAGTATTTT. Encoded protein: CAISEAPGDTQYF. The V and J genes are TRBV10-3 and TRBJ2-3; D is ambiguous. Trimming shortened V by 2 bases and J by 5 bases, and 8 bases separated the two germline ends. This CDR3 is 13 amino acids long. The germline V gene has CDR1 ENHRY and CDR2 SYGVKD.